The 18 T cell receptor beta chains below come from one sample, sequenced in a study of blood T cell repertoires in COVID-19. Generated by immunoSEQ multiplex PCR, the TCRdb table keeps only in-frame clones and is missing some. This repertoire shows around 89,000 clones, roughly 70% found once; its top ten account for 13% to 15%. The specimen sequenced was peripheral blood. The source of these receptors is a woman aged 80 or older with acute or convalescent COVID-19.

The chain carries TRBV7-2 and TRBJ1-2, with a possible D match to TRBD1 (6 bases). Germline V gives CDR1 SGHTA, CDR2 FQGNSA. The V end lost 5 bases, the J end lost 5 bases, and 21 bases lay between the germline ends. The CDR3 is 16 residues long. The CDR3 nucleotides read TGTGCCAGCAGCCCCCACCTTGGGGGGGCGTTGTATGGCTACACCTTC. Protein product: CASSPHLGGALYGYTF.

This clone was seen more than once but under ten times. The chain links TRBV7-2 to TRBJ2-3, with 7 bases identical to TRBD2. The CDR3 is 16 residues long. V trimming: 5 bases; J trimming: 0 bases; junction bases outside the gene matches: 8. Looked up from germline, CDR1 is SGHTA and CDR2 is FQGNSA. The CDR3 DNA sequence: TGTGCCAGCAGCCCAACTAGCGCCGTCAGCACAGATACGCAGTATTTT. It yields the protein CASSPTSAVSTDTQYF.

There are a few counts of this clone. In DNA, the CDR3 is TGTGCCAGTAGTATAGGGGCTAGCGGGCAGCCCCAGCATTTT. This translates into CASSIGASGQPQHF. The chain combines TRBV19 with TRBJ1-5; no definite D call. Germline V gene data show CDR1 as LNHDA and CDR2 as SQIVND (reference sequence). This CDR3 comprises 14 residues. V lost 1 base and J 7 bases, leaving 11 bases between the germline ends.

The V call is TRBV30, the J call TRBJ1-2; tentative D call: TRBD1 (5 bases). The V end was cut by 2 bases, the J end by 3 bases, with 10 bases between. The CDR3 is 13 amino acids. CDR1 is GTSNPN and CDR2 is SVGIG in the germline V gene (reference sequence). The CDR3 nucleotides are TGTGCCTGGAGTTCAGGGCAAGACTATGGCTACACCTTC. Translation gives CAWSSGQDYGYTF.

This clone occurred a few times. The chain recombines TRBV11-2 with TRBJ1-6; no reliable D call. The CDR3 contains 15 residues. Germline V gene data show CDR1 as SGHAT and CDR2 as FQNNGV. V dropped 5 bases and J dropped 3 bases, with 11 bases sitting between them. Here the CDR3 reads CASSTTSGYNSPLHF. The CDR3 bases are TGTGCCAGCAGCACCACGTCAGGCTATAATTCACCCCTCCACTTT.

The chain combines TRBV9 with TRBJ1-2; 8 bases are a match to TRBD1. The CDR3 loop spans 12 amino acids. Germline V CDR1 and CDR2: SGDLS, YYNGEE. Trimming removed 2 bases from V and 8 bases from J; junction bases left unmatched: 2. CDR3 DNA sequence: TGTGCCAGCAGCGTCCGGACAGGGGGCTACACCTTC. Translating it yields CASSVRTGGYTF.

The CDR3 DNA follows: TGTGCCAGTACATCACAGGGTTCCGGAAACACCATATATTTT. It codes for CASTSQGSGNTIYF. The V and J genes are TRBV19 and TRBJ1-3, with TRBD1 as a possible D gene (6 bases). The V end lost 7 bases, the J end lost 4 bases, and 14 bases lay between the germline ends. This CDR3 spans 14 amino acids. CDR1 is LNHDA, CDR2 SQIVND, per germline (reference sequence).

The CDR3 nucleotides read TGTGCCAGCAGTTTCCGACACCCCAATACGCAGTATTTT. Amino acid sequence: CASSFRHPNTQYF. The J gene is TRBJ2-3, the V gene TRBV27; no definite D call. The germline V gene encodes CDR1 MNHEY and CDR2 SMNVEV (reference sequence). V lost 3 bases, J lost 7 bases, and 11 bases lay in between. The CDR3 contains 13 residues.

This chain uses TRBV6-5 with TRBJ2-2; the match to TRBD1 covers 8 bases. Germline V CDR1 and CDR2: MNHEY, SVGAGI. With V trimmed by 7 bases and J by 1 base, 5 bases remained unmatched. The CDR3 totals 15 residues. The CDR3, as DNA: TGTGCCAGCATGGACAGGGCCATGAACACCGGGGAGCTGTTTTTT. The encoded protein is CASMDRAMNTGELFF.

This rearrangement joins TRBV7-3 to TRBJ2-1, with 12 nucleotides matching TRBD2. The junction had 4 bases not matched to a gene; V was cut back by 5 bases and J by 8 bases. The CDR3 extends over 14 amino acids. The germline V gene has CDR1 SGHTA and CDR2 FQGTGA. Here the CDR3 reads CASSLAGGTHEQFF. Here the CDR3 DNA reads TGTGCCAGCAGCCTAGCGGGGGGGACGCATGAGCAGTTCTTC.

The chain is built from TRBV4-1 and TRBJ1-6, with D hard to call. This CDR3 has 15 residues. The germline gives CDR1 MGHRA, CDR2 YSYEKL. V gave up 0 bases and J gave up 10 bases, with 13 bases separating them. The CDR3 region is CASSQDRRAGSPLHF. The CDR3, as DNA: TGCGCCAGCAGCCAAGATCGGCGGGCGGGCTCACCCCTCCACTTT.

This chain uses TRBV2 with TRBJ2-7; TRBD1 matches at 8 bases. CDR3 size: 16 residues. V dropped 4 bases and J dropped 7; count of bases not matched to a gene: 15. CDR1 and CDR2 (germline): SNHLY, FYNNEI. The CDR3 sequence: CASSALEGTGKKEQYF. The DNA for the CDR3 is TGTGCCAGCAGTGCTTTGGAAGGGACAGGTAAAAAGGAGCAGTACTTC.

This chain links TRBV11-2 with TRBJ2-7, with 13 positions matching TRBD2. Looked up from germline, CDR1 is SGHAT and CDR2 is FQNNGV. Losses at the gene ends were 2 bases for V and 3 bases for J; bases not matched to a gene: 1. The CDR3 is 15 amino acids. This chain's CDR3 is CASSLRLAGGYEQYF. CDR3 in DNA: TGTGCCAGCAGCTTAAGACTAGCGGGGGGCTACGAGCAGTACTTC.

The chain recombines TRBV5-1 with TRBJ2-3, with 16 bases identical to TRBD2. Trimming removed 3 bases from V and 2 bases from J; junction bases left unmatched: 3. Germline values: CDR1 SGHRS, CDR2 YFSETQ. The CDR3 loop spans 17 amino acids. DNA of the CDR3: TGCGCCAGCAGCTCCGGGACTAGCGGGGGGGTCACAGATACGCAGTATTTT. Amino acid sequence: CASSSGTSGGVTDTQYF.

This clone was seen a handful of times. V gene TRBV5-1 combines with J gene TRBJ1-2, with 9 bases that match TRBD1. Germline V gene data show CDR1 as SGHRS and CDR2 as YFSETQ. Trimming removed 3 bases from V and 5 bases from J; junction bases left unmatched: 5. The CDR3 covers 14 residues. The CDR3 DNA reads as TGCGCCAGCAGCTGGGGACAGGGAGGATATGGCTACACCTTC. This codes for CASSWGQGGYGYTF. Together with reference TRBV5-1 and TRBJ1-2, the CDR3 gives the full variable domain: KAGVTQTPRYLIKTRGQQVTLSCSPISGHRSVSWYQQTPGQGLQFLFEYFSETQRNKGNFPGRFSGRQFSNSRSEMNVSTLELGDSALYLCASSWGQGGYGYTFGSGTRLTVV.

The chain joins TRBV23-1 to TRBJ1-1, with 8 bases matching TRBD1. TRBV23-1 is sorted into the ORF group, with uncertain function. V lost 2 bases, J lost 5 bases, and 13 bases stayed unmatched. CDR3 length: 17 residues. The CDR3 nucleotides read TGCGCCAGCAGTCAACCGACCCGTCGGGACAGGTATACTGAAGCTTTCTTT. Its protein product is CASSQPTRRDRYTEAFF.

This clone was detected only a few times. This chain uses TRBV28 with TRBJ1-6; no reliable D call. This CDR3 comprises 15 residues. The V gene's germline CDR1 is MDHEN and CDR2 SYDVKM. Trimming stripped 5 bases from V and 7 bases from J, with 15 bases between. DNA of the CDR3: TGTGCCAGCAGTGAGGCCGGCCGGAGGAATTCACCCCTCCACTTT. It translates to CASSEAGRRNSPLHF. The full variable domain, its missing parts supplied by reference TRBV28 and TRBJ1-6, is DVKVTQSSRYLVKRTGEKVFLECVQDMDHENMFWYRQDPGLGLRLIYFSYDVKMKEKGDIPEGYSVSREKKERFSLILESASTNQTSMYLCASSEAGRRNSPLHFGNGTRLTVT.

This clone was seen at least ten times. The rearrangement uses TRBV7-6 and TRBJ2-7; D perhaps matches TRBD1 (7 bases). Trimming removed 1 base from V and 1 base from J, with 11 bases in between. Germline values: CDR1 SGHVS, CDR2 FNYEAQ. The CDR3 loop spans 15 amino acids. The CDR3 loop reads CASSLESGGSYEQYF. The CDR3 DNA reads TGTGCCAGCAGCTTAGAGTCAGGGGGGTCCTACGAGCAGTACTTC. Complete variable domain (other parts from reference TRBV7-6 and TRBJ2-7): GAGVSQSPRYKVTKRGQDVALRCDPISGHVSLYWYRQALGQGPEFLTYFNYEAQQDKSGLPNDRFSAERPEGSISTLTIQRTEQRDSAMYRCASSLESGGSYEQYFGPGTRLTVT.